This passage covers 29 T cell receptor beta chains from one sample sequenced in a study of control samples from healthy donors and cancer patients. Sequenced by immunoSEQ multiplex PCR; TCRdb stores in-frame clones only, minus some. The sample records roughly 95,000 clones, roughly nine tenths being singletons. The sample comprised blood. The receptor source for this set is a woman between 25 and 40 years old in good health.

This clone has a single count. The chain joins TRBV7-9 to TRBJ1-2; 9 bases line up with TRBD1. J gave up 6 bases and V 0 bases, and 5 bases lay outside the gene matches. The CDR3 consists of 15 residues. CDR1 is SEHNR and CDR2 is FQNEAQ in the germline V gene (reference sequence). The CDR3 nucleotides are TGTGCCAGCAGCTTAGCGCCGGGACAGGGTAATGGCTACACCTTC. Translation gives CASSLAPGQGNGYTF.

The chain has TRBV29-1 and TRBJ2-1; D call uncertain. The CDR3 is 15 amino acids. Germline V gives CDR1 SQVTM, CDR2 ANQGSEA. V lost 3 bases to trimming and J lost 1 base, with 13 bases between them. The CDR3 protein is CSVDRRLLSYNEQFF. The CDR3 DNA reads as TGCAGCGTTGACCGCCGCCTGCTGTCCTACAATGAGCAGTTCTTC.

The gene calls are TRBV5-6 and TRBJ1-4; D call uncertain. This CDR3 contains 14 residues. Germline CDR1 reads SGHDT; CDR2 reads YYEEEE. V dropped 0 bases and J dropped 4 bases, with 7 bases sitting between them. The CDR3 DNA reads TGTGCCAGCAGCTTGGCGGGATTTAATGAAAAACTGTTTTTT. It encodes CASSLAGFNEKLFF.

The chain has TRBV14 and TRBJ2-2; 8 bases agree with TRBD1. The V gene end was trimmed by 2 bases and the J gene end by 6 bases; junction bases not matched to a gene: 8. The CDR3 spans 16 residues. Per the germline V gene, CDR1 is SGHDN and CDR2 is FVKESK. The CDR3 DNA reads TGTGCCAGCAGCCAAACCGGGACAGGCTGGTCCGGGGAGCTGTTTTTT. It translates to CASSQTGTGWSGELFF.

CDR3 in amino acids: CASSLWMNTEAFF. For the CDR3, the DNA is TGTGCCAGCAGTTTATGGATGAACACTGAAGCTTTCTTT. This chain joins TRBV12-3 or TRBV12-4 and TRBJ1-1; D uncertain. The V and J ends lost 2 bases and 0 bases respectively, with 4 bases between them. The CDR3 runs to 13 residues.

J is TRBJ1-3 and V is TRBV5-1; a weak D match, TRBD1 (5 bases). Germline CDR1 reads SGHRS; CDR2 reads YFSETQ. The V end was cut by 3 bases, the J end by 4 bases, with 14 bases between. The CDR3 spans 15 residues. For the CDR3, the DNA is TGCGCCAGCAGCTCGGGACCACACGAAGGAAACACCATATATTTT. Protein product: CASSSGPHEGNTIYF.

This chain links TRBV18 with TRBJ1-1; D remains ambiguous. The CDR3 sequence is 14 residues long. Between the trimmed V and J ends, which lost 3 bases and 1 base, there was a span of 9 bases. Germline CDR1 and CDR2: KGHSH and LQKENI. CDR3 in amino acids: CASSPGAANTEAFF. The CDR3 nucleotides are TGTGCCAGCTCACCGGGAGCAGCGAACACTGAAGCTTTCTTT.

This chain links TRBV25-1 with TRBJ1-6, with D possibly being TRBD1 (5 bases). CDR3 length: 16 amino acids. Trimming shortened V by 5 bases and J by 7 bases, and 18 bases separated the two germline ends. Germline CDR1 reads MGHDK; CDR2 reads SYGVNS. The chain's CDR3 is CASSNRRVGGNSPLHF. The CDR3 nucleotides are TGTGCCAGCAGTAACCGACGGGTCGGGGGGAATTCACCCCTCCACTTT.

The J gene is TRBJ1-1, the V gene TRBV13, with TRBD1 matching over 7 bases. Germline V lookup: CDR1 PRHDT, CDR2 FYEKMQ (reference sequence). There are 15 residues in the CDR3. V was pared by 3 bases and J by 0 bases, with 4 bases of the junction left unmatched. CDR3 nucleotide sequence: TGTGCCAGCAGCTTGGGACAGATGATGAACACTGAAGCTTTCTTT. The encoded protein is CASSLGQMMNTEAFF.

V and J are TRBV15 and TRBJ1-2; D is ambiguous. V lost 0 bases to trimming and J lost 1 base, with 6 bases between them. From germline, CDR1 is LNHNV and CDR2 YYDKDF (reference sequence). This CDR3 has 14 amino acids. CDR3 bases: TGTGCCACCAGCAGAGATCCCAGTAACTATGGCTACACCTTC. Protein sequence: CATSRDPSNYGYTF.

The chain joins TRBV29-1 to TRBJ2-7; 13 bases map to TRBD2. Losses at the gene ends were 0 bases for V and 6 bases for J; bases not matched to a gene: 5. This CDR3 comprises 15 residues. Germline-derived CDR1 and CDR2 are SQVTM and ANQGSEA. CDR3 DNA: TGCAGCGTTGAAGATAGGGGGACTAGCGGGACCGAGCAGTACTTC. The encoded protein is CSVEDRGTSGTEQYF.

The chain uses TRBV7-2 and TRBJ1-4, with a weak D call TRBD1 (6 bases). The germline V and J ends were trimmed by 5 bases and 5 bases, with 15 bases remaining between them. Germline V gives CDR1 SGHTA, CDR2 FQGNSA. The CDR3 extends over 15 amino acids. The CDR3 spells CASSPTGLGNEKLFF. For the CDR3, the DNA is TGTGCCAGCAGCCCTACAGGGCTCGGGAATGAAAAACTGTTTTTT.

The V call is TRBV7-2, the J call TRBJ2-7; the D is unclear. The germline V and J ends were trimmed by 5 bases and 6 bases, with 11 bases remaining between them. Per the germline V gene, CDR1 is SGHTA and CDR2 is FQGNSA. The CDR3 is 12 amino acids. The CDR3 DNA is TGTGCCAGCAGCCCCAATATCGGCGAGCAGTACTTC. It codes for CASSPNIGEQYF. The whole variable domain, filled in from reference TRBV7-2 and TRBJ2-7, reads GAGVSQSPSNKVTEKGKDVELRCDPISGHTALYWYRQSLGQGLEFLIYFQGNSAPDKSGLPSDRFSAERTGGSVSTLTIQRTQQEDSAVYLCASSPNIGEQYFGPGTRLTVT.

The chain couples TRBV11-1 to TRBJ1-4; 8 bases are a match to TRBD1. In germline, CDR1 is SGHAT, CDR2 FQDESV (reference sequence). With 5 bases clipped from V and 0 bases from J, the junction kept 5 bases outside the gene matches. CDR3 length equals 16 residues. CDR3 in amino acids: CASSPGGQATNEKLFF. The CDR3 DNA sequence: TGTGCCAGCAGCCCAGGGGGACAGGCAACTAATGAAAAACTGTTTTTT.

The rearrangement joins TRBV27 to TRBJ1-5; D is perhaps TRBD1 (6 bases). Trimming removed 6 bases at V and 4 bases at J, with 19 bases between. Germline CDR1 MNHEY, CDR2 SMNVEV (reference sequence). There are 16 residues in the CDR3. The CDR3 reads CASSRGGHLPNQPQHF. CDR3 bases: TGTGCCAGCAGCCGGGGGGGACACCTACCTAATCAGCCCCAGCATTTT.

The V gene is TRBV23-1, the J gene TRBJ2-4; TRBD2 matches at 9 bases. TRBV23-1 belongs to the ORF category, with a function that is uncertain. The CDR3 has 20 residues. The V gene end was trimmed by 7 bases and the J gene end by 3 bases; junction bases not matched to a gene: 22. The CDR3 nucleotides read TGCGCCAGCAACGGGGTAGCGGGAGTAACCTACCTTATAGTCAAAAACATTCAGTACTTC. The encoded protein is CASNGVAGVTYLIVKNIQYF.

This rearrangement joins TRBV6-5 to TRBJ1-1; tentative D call: TRBD1 (5 bases). The V end was cut by 8 bases, the J end by 2 bases, with 15 bases between. CDR3 size: 14 residues. The germline gives CDR1 MNHEY, CDR2 SVGAGI. The CDR3 sequence: CASRGSWLNTEAFF. The CDR3 DNA reads as TGTGCCAGCCGGGGGTCTTGGCTAAACACTGAAGCTTTCTTT.

A single count supports this clone. CDR3 sequence (DNA): TGTGCCAGCAGCCACCGAAACGCAGAGACGGGACTAGACATCAATGAGCAGTTCTTC. As protein: CASSHRNAETGLDINEQFF. The chain combines TRBV3-1 (or the pseudogene TRBV3-2) with TRBJ2-1, with TRBD2 matching over 8 bases. CDR1 is LGHDT and CDR2 is YNNKEL in the germline V gene (reference sequence). The CDR3 runs to 19 residues. The trim removed 3 bases at V and 6 bases at J, leaving 19 bases unmatched.

This chain connects TRBV18 to TRBJ2-5; D is ambiguous. The CDR3 covers 15 residues. Per the germline V gene, CDR1 is KGHSH and CDR2 is LQKENI. V gave up 0 bases and J gave up 2 bases, with 10 bases separating them. The CDR3 bases are TGTGCCAGCTCACCACCTCACAGCAGTCAAGAGACCCAGTACTTC. Translating it yields CASSPPHSSQETQYF.

The chain has TRBV5-1 and TRBJ2-5, with D possibly matching TRBD2 (6 bases). From germline, CDR1 is SGHRS and CDR2 YFSETQ. The ends were cut back, 0 bases at V and 7 bases at J, with 13 bases in the middle. This CDR3 has 14 amino acids. The CDR3 here is CASSLGTAGGTQYF. CDR3 bases: TGCGCCAGCAGCTTGGGGACGGCCGGGGGGACCCAGTACTTC.

To note about this clone: Different DNA sequences within this sample yield the same CDR3. The V gene is TRBV27, the J gene TRBJ2-2; 12 nucleotides align to TRBD2. V lost 3 bases to trimming and J lost 5 bases; unmatched junction nucleotides: 7. This CDR3 contains 17 residues. The germline gives CDR1 MNHEY, CDR2 SMNVEV (reference sequence). The CDR3 DNA is TGTGCCAGCAGTTTCCTAGCGGGAGGGGGAGGGACCGGGGAGCTGTTTTTT. It encodes CASSFLAGGGGTGELFF.

This clone appeared a single time. The chain employs TRBV6-8 and TRBJ2-2; 7 bases line up with TRBD1. There are 14 residues in the CDR3. Germline CDR1 reads MNHGY; CDR2 reads SAAAGT. V dropped 10 bases and J dropped 2; count of bases not matched to a gene: 7. The CDR3 protein is CATTGTENTGELFF. The CDR3 DNA sequence: TGTGCCACCACCGGGACAGAAAACACCGGGGAGCTGTTTTTT.

The chain links TRBV5-4 to TRBJ1-2; the D gene is possibly TRBD1 (6 bases). CDR1 and CDR2 from the germline V gene are SGHNT and YYREEE (reference sequence). The V and J ends lost 1 base and 4 bases respectively, with 14 bases between them. The CDR3 is made up of 15 amino acids. CDR3 sequence: CASSLNLGASYGYTF. The CDR3 DNA follows: TGTGCCAGCAGCTTGAATCTGGGGGCCTCCTATGGCTACACCTTC.

Regarding this clone: Sequence at one end of the junction differs from germline and may be a read error. The sample has other DNA sequences that encode this CDR3 too. The V call is TRBV4-1, the J call TRBJ2-5; D unclear. Looked up from germline, CDR1 is MGHRA and CDR2 is YSYEKL. This CDR3 is built from 14 residues. The CDR3 bases are TGCGCCAGCAGTCAAGATCGAAGCGATGGGACCCAGTACTTC. Residues: CASSQDRSDGTQYF.

This sequence joins TRBV27 and TRBJ2-2; 7 bases line up with TRBD2. V was pared by 2 bases and J by 3 bases, with 12 bases of the junction left unmatched. CDR1 is MNHEY, CDR2 SMNVEV, per germline (reference sequence). The CDR3 is 18 residues long. The DNA for the CDR3 is TGTGCCAGCAGTTTAGGAAGCGGGGAGGTTCTGCACACCGGGGAGCTGTTTTTT. Translated: CASSLGSGEVLHTGELFF.

The chain combines TRBV30 with TRBJ1-2; D is unresolved. V dropped 3 bases and J dropped 8 bases, with 13 bases sitting between them. The germline gives CDR1 GTSNPN, CDR2 SVGIG (reference sequence). The CDR3 spans 12 residues. CDR3 nucleotide sequence: TGTGCCTGGAGCCGGGGAGCCGACGGCTACACCTTC. Its translation is CAWSRGADGYTF.

The chain couples TRBV6-6 to TRBJ1-1, with D unclear. The CDR3 loop spans 14 amino acids. The V end lost 3 bases, the J end lost 4 bases, and 12 bases lay between the germline ends. Germline V lookup: CDR1 MNHNY, CDR2 SVGAGI (reference sequence). The CDR3 protein is CASSYTPGGTEAFF. CDR3 DNA sequence: TGTGCCAGCAGTTATACCCCGGGAGGCACTGAAGCTTTCTTT.

This clone was recorded only once. The chain couples TRBV7-9 to TRBJ1-6; 8 nucleotides align to TRBD1. V lost 5 bases to trimming and J lost 7 bases; unmatched junction nucleotides: 7. Germline CDR1 is SEHNR and CDR2 is FQNEAQ (reference sequence). CDR3 length equals 15 residues. The CDR3 spells CASSPRQGWNSPLHF. CDR3 in DNA: TGTGCCAGCAGCCCTCGACAGGGGTGGAATTCACCCCTCCACTTT.

The chain recombines TRBV19 with TRBJ2-1; TRBD1 might be the D (6 bases). CDR1 and CDR2 from the germline V gene are LNHDA and SQIVND (reference sequence). The CDR3 consists of 15 residues. V lost 7 bases and J 0 bases, leaving 13 bases between the germline ends. CDR3 bases: TGTGCCAGTACCCTGGGGGCTAGCTCCTACAATGAGCAGTTCTTC. Translation: CASTLGASSYNEQFF.